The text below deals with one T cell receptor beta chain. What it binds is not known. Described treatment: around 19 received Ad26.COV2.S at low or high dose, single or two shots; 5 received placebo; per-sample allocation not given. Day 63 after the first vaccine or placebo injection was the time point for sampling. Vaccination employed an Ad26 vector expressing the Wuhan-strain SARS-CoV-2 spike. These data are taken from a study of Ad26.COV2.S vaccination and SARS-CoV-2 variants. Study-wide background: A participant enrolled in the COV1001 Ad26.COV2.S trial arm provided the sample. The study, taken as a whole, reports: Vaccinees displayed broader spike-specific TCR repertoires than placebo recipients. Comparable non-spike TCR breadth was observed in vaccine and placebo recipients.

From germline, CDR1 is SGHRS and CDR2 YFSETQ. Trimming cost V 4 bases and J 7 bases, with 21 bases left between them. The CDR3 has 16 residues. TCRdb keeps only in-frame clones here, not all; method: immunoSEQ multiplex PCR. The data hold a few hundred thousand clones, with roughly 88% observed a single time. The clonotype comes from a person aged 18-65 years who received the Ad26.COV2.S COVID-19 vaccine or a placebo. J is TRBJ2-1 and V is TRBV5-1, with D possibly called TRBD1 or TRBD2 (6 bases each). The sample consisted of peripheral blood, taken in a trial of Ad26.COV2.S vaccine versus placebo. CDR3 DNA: TGCGCCAGCAGCCCGGGGGCCGTTAGCTCCACTAATGAGCAGTTCTTC. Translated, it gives CASSPGAVSSTNEQFF.